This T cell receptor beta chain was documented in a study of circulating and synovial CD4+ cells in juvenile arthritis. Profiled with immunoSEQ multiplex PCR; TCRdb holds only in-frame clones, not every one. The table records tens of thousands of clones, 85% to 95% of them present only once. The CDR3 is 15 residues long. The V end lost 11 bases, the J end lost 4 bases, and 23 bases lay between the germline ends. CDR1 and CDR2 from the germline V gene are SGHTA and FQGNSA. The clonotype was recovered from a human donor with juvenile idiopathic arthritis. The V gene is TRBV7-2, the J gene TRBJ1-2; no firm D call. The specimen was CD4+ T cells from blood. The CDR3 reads CALSKQRAIGYGYTF. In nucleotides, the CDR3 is TGTGCCCTTAGTAAGCAGCGGGCGATAGGCTATGGCTACACCTTC.